This T cell receptor (beta chain) derives from a study of technical replicates of blood from a few donors. TCRdb's table, derived via immunoSEQ multiplex PCR, lists solely in-frame clones and lacks some. Counted here are tens of thousands of clones, about 95% occurring once; the ten biggest clones make up roughly 0.24%. CDR1 and CDR2 from the germline V gene are MNHNY and SVGAGI (reference sequence). V trimming: 6 bases; J trimming: 8 bases; junction bases outside the gene matches: 5. This CDR3 has 12 residues. The source material was T cells isolated from PBMCs. The clonotype originates from a human donor in good health. V gene TRBV6-6 combines with J gene TRBJ1-2, with TRBD1 matching over 8 bases. CDR3 nucleotide sequence: TGTGCCAGCAGGGACAGGGAAGTAGGCTACACCTTC. Its translation is CASRDREVGYTF.